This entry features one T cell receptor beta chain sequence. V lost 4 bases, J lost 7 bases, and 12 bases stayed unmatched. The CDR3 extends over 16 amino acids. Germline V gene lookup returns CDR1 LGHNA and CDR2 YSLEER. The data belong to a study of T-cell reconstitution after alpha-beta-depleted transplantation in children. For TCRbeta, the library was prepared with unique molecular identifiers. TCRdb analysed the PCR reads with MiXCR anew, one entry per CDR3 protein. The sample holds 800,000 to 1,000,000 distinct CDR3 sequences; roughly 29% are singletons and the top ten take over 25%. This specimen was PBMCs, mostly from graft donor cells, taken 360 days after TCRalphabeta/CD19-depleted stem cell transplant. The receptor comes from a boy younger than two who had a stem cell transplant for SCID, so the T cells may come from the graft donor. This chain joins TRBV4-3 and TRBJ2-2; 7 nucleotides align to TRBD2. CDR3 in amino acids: CASSRRDYPTSGELFF. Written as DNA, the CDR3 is TGCGCCAGCAGCCGCCGGGACTACCCCACCAGCGGGGAGCTGTTTTTT.